These 9 T cell receptor beta chains were all obtained from the same sample, sequenced in a study of glioma-infiltrating T cells after dendritic cell vaccination. The table came from immunoSEQ multiplex PCR; TCRdb's copy has only in-frame clones and leaves some out. The sample holds 71,000 or so clones, around 81% seen once. The starting material was blood, obtained before dendritic cell vaccination. The receptors originated from a human donor with glioblastoma.

This clone came up a few times. This CDR3 reads CASSLSPTNEQYF. CDR3 nucleotide sequence: TGTGCCAGCAGCCTAAGCCCCACGAACGAGCAGTACTTC. This chain joins TRBV5-6 and TRBJ2-7; D is unresolved. The germline V and J ends were trimmed by 4 bases and 5 bases, with 13 bases remaining between them. The germline gives CDR1 SGHDT, CDR2 YYEEEE. CDR3 size: 13 residues.

This clone was seen a few times. V usage is TRBV5-6 and J usage is TRBJ2-2; D is undetermined. Germline V lookup: CDR1 SGHDT, CDR2 YYEEEE. V gave up 0 bases and J gave up 1 base, with 7 bases separating them. The CDR3 loop spans 15 amino acids. The CDR3 DNA reads as TGTGCCAGCAGCTTGGCCGGTCGGAACACCGGGGAGCTGTTTTTT. This encodes CASSLAGRNTGELFF.

J is TRBJ1-2 and V is TRBV18, with unresolved D. The germline gives CDR1 KGHSH, CDR2 LQKENI. The CDR3 totals 15 residues. Trimming removed 3 bases from V and 2 bases from J, with 13 bases in between. CDR3 sequence reads: CASSPPTKLNYGYTF. CDR3 in DNA: TGTGCCAGCTCACCCCCCACCAAGCTAAACTATGGCTACACCTTC.

The chain carries TRBV6-5 and TRBJ2-7; 7 nucleotides agree with TRBD2. Trimming cost V 7 bases and J 0 bases; bases outside gene matches: 6. Looked up from germline, CDR1 is MNHEY and CDR2 is SVGAGI. CDR3 length: 14 residues. CDR3 in DNA: TGTGCCAGCACGCCCCGGACTAGCTCCTACGAGCAGTACTTC. It codes for CASTPRTSSYEQYF.

This chain uses TRBV6-5 with TRBJ2-1, with a tentative D call TRBD2 (7 bases). With 6 bases removed from V and 7 bases from J, the gap between germline ends came to 19 bases. CDR1 and CDR2 from the germline V gene are MNHEY and SVGAGI. The CDR3 sequence is 15 residues long. CDR3 nucleotide sequence: TGTGCCAGCAGGGAGAGGGGGGGCGAGGGGAATGAGCAGTTCTTC. Encoded protein: CASRERGGEGNEQFF.

This clone was found a few times. J is TRBJ1-3 and V is TRBV2; TRBD1 might be the D (5 bases). Germline CDR1 SNHLY, CDR2 FYNNEI. With 7 bases removed from V and 4 bases from J, the gap between germline ends came to 11 bases. This CDR3 is 13 amino acids long. CDR3 in amino acids: CASKVQGGNTIYF. As DNA, the CDR3 is TGTGCCAGCAAGGTTCAGGGAGGAAACACCATATATTTT.

The CDR3, as DNA: TGTGCCAGCAGTTGGGGACAGGACCAGCCCCAGCATTTT. This translates into CASSWGQDQPQHF. The V call is TRBV6-5, the J call TRBJ1-5; TRBD1 matches 8 bases. V shed 4 bases and J 7 bases; nucleotides not matched to a gene: 3. The CDR3 is 13 residues long. Germline-derived CDR1 and CDR2 are MNHEY and SVGAGI.

The CDR3 spells CASSMWRNTGELFF. The CDR3 nucleotides read TGTGCCAGTAGTATGTGGAGGAACACCGGGGAGCTGTTTTTT. The chain has TRBV19 and TRBJ2-2; D is uncertain. The germline V gene encodes CDR1 LNHDA and CDR2 SQIVND (reference sequence). Between the trimmed V and J ends, which lost 3 bases and 1 base, there was a span of 6 bases. CDR3 size: 14 residues.

This clone has a single count. The chain recombines TRBV7-2 with TRBJ1-6, with D hard to call. V lost 1 base, J lost 10 bases, and 14 bases lay in between. Germline CDR1 and CDR2: SGHTA and FQGNSA. CDR3 length: 15 residues. Here the CDR3 DNA reads TGTGCCAGCAGCTTAGATTCCGGGGTAGGCTCACCCCTCCACTTT. It codes for CASSLDSGVGSPLHF.